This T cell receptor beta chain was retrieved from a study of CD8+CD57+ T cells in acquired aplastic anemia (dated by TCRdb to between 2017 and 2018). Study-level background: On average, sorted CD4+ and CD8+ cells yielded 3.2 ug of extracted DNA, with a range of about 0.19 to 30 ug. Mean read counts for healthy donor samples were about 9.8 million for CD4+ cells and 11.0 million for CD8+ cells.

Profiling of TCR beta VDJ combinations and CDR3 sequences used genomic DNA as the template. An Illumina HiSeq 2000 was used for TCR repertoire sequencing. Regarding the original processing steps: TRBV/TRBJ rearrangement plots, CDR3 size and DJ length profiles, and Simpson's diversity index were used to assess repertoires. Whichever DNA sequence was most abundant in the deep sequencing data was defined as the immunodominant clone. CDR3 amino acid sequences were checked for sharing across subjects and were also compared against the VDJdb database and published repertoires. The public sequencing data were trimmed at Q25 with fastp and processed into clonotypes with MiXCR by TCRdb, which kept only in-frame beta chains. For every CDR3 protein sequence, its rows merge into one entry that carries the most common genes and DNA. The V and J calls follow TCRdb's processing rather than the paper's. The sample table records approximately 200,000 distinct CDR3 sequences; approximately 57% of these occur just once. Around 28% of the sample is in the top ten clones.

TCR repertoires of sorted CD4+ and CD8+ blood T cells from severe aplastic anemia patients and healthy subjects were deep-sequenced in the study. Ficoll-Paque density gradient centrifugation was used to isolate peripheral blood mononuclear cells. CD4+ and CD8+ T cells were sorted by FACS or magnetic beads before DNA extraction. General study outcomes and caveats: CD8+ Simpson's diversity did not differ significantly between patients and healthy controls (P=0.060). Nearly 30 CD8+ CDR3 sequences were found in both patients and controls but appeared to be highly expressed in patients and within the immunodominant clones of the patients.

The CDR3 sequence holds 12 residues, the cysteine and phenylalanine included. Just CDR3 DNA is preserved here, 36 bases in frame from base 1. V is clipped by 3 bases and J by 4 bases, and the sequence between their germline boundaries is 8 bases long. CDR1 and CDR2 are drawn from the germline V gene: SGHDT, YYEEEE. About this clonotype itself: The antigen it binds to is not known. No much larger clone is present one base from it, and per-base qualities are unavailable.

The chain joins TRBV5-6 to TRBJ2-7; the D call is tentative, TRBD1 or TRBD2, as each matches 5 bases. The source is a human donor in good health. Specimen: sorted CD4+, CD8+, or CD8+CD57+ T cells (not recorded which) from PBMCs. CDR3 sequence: CASSSREYEQYF. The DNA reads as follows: TGTGCCAGCAGCTCCAGGGAGTACGAGCAGTACTTC.